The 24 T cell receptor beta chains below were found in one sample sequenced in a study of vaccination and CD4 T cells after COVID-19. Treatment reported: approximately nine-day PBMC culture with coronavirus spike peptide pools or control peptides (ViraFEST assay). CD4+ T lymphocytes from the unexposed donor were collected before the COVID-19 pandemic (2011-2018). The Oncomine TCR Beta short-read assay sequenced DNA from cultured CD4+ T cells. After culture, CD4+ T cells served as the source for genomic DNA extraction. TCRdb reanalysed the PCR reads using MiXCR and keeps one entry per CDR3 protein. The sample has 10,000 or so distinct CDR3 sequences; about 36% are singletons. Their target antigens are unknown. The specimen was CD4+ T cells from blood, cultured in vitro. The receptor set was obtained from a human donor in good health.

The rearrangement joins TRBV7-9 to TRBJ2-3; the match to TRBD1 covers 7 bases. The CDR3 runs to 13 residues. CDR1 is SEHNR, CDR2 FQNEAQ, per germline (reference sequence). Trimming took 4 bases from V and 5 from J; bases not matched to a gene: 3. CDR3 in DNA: TGTGCCAGCAGCTCTACAGGGGTAGATACGCAGTATTTT. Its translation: CASSSTGVDTQYF.

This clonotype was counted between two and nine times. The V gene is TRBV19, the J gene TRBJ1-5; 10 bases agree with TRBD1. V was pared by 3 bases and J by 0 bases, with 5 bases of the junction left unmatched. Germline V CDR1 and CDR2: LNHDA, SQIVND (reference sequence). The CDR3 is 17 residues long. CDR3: CASSIDRGRISNQPQHF. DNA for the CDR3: TGTGCCAGTAGTATTGACAGGGGGCGGATTAGCAATCAGCCCCAGCATTTT.

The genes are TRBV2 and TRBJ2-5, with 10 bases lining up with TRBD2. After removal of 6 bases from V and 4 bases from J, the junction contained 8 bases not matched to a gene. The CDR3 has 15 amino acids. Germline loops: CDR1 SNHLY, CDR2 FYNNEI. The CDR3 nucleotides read TGTGCCAGCAGACGGACTAGCGGACTAGCAGAGACCCAGTACTTC. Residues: CASRRTSGLAETQYF.

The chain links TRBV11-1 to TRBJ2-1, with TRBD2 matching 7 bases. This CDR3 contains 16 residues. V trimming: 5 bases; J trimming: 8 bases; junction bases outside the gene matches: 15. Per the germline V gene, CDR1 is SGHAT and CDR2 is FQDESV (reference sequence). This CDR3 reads CASSHDWGGSSDEQFF. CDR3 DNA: TGTGCCAGCAGCCACGATTGGGGCGGGAGTTCGGATGAGCAGTTCTTC.

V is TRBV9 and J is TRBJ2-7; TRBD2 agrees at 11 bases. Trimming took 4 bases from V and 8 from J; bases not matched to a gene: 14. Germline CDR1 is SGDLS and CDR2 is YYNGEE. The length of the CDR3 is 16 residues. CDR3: CASSLLDSGRAGKQYF. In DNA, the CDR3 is TGTGCCAGCAGCCTCCTCGATAGCGGGAGGGCCGGGAAGCAGTACTTC.

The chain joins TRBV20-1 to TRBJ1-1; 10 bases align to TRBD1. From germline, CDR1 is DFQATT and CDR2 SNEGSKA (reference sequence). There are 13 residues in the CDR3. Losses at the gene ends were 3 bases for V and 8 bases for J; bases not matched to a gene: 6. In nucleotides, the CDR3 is TGCAGTGCTAGGGAGGACAGGGGGGCGGAAGCTTTCTTT. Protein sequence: CSAREDRGAEAFF.

In nucleotides, the CDR3 is TGTGCCAGCAGTACAGGGATTCGGTACTCCTACAATGAGCAGTTCTTC. Translation: CASSTGIRYSYNEQFF. J is TRBJ2-1 and V is TRBV6-4, with D possibly being TRBD1 (6 bases). Germline loops: CDR1 MRHNA, CDR2 SNTAGT. V was cut by 5 bases and J by 0 bases, with 14 bases left in between. The CDR3 is made up of 16 amino acids.

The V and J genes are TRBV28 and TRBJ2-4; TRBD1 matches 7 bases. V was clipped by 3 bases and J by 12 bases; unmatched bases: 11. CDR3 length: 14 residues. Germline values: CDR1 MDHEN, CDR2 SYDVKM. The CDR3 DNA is TGTGCCAGCAGTTTCACTGGCAGGGGGTACGATCAGTACTTC. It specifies CASSFTGRGYDQYF.

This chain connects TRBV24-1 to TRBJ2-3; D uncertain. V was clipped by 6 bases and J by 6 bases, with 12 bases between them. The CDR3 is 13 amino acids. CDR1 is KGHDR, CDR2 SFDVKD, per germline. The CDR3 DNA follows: TGTGCCACCAGTAGGCCCGGCCTGGATACGCAGTATTTT. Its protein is CATSRPGLDTQYF.

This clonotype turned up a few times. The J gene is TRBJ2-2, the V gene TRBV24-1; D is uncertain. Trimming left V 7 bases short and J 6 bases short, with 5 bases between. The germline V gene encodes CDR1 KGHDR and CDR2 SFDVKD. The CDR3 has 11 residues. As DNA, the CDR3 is TGTGCCACCAGCATGGCCGGGGAGCTGTTTTTT. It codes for CATSMAGELFF.

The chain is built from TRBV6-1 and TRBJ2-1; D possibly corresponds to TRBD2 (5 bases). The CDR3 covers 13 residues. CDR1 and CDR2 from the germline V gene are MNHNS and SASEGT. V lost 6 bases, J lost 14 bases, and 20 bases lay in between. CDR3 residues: CASRGPGDSIEFF. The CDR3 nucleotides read TGTGCCAGCAGGGGTCCCGGGGATTCGATAGAGTTCTTC.

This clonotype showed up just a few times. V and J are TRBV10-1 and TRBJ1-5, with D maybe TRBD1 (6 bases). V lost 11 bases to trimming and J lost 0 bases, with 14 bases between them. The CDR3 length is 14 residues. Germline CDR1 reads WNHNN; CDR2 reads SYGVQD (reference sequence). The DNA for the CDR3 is TGCGCCGACCGGGACACCTATAGCAATCAGCCCCAGCATTTT. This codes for CADRDTYSNQPQHF.

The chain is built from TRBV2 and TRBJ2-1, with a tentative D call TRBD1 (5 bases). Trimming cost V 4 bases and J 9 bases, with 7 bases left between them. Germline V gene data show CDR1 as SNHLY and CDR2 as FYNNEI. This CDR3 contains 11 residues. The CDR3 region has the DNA TGTGCCAGCAGTGGGGGCGGTGAGCAGTTCTTC. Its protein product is CASSGGGEQFF.

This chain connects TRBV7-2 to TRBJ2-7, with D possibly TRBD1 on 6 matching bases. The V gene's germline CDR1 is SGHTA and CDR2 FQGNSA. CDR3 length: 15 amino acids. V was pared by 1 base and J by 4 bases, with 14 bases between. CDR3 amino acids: CASSLGTADLYEQYF. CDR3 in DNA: TGTGCCAGCAGCTTAGGGACAGCGGACCTATACGAGCAGTACTTC.

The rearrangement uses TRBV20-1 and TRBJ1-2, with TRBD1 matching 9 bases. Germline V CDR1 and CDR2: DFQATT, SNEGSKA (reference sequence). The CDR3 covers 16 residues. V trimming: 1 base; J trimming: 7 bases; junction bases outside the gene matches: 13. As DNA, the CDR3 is TGCAGTGCTAGAGGAATAATGCAGGGACAGGGCAGTGGCTACACCTTC. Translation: CSARGIMQGQGSGYTF.

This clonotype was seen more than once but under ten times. The DNA of the CDR3 is TGCGCCAGCAGCCAGGGGATAGCGTTCCCCGGGGAGCTGTTTTTT. Translating it yields CASSQGIAFPGELFF. V gene TRBV4-3 combines with J gene TRBJ2-2; the D gene is possibly TRBD2 (5 bases). The V and J ends lost 3 bases and 6 bases respectively, with 14 bases between them. CDR3 size: 15 residues. Germline loops: CDR1 LGHNA, CDR2 YSLEER.

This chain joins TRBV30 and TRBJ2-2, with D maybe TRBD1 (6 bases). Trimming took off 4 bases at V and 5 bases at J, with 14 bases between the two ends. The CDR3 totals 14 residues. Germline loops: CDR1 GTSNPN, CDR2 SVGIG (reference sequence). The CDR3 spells CAWKAGAGTGELFF. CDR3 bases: TGTGCCTGGAAGGCAGGGGCGGGTACCGGGGAGCTGTTTTTT.

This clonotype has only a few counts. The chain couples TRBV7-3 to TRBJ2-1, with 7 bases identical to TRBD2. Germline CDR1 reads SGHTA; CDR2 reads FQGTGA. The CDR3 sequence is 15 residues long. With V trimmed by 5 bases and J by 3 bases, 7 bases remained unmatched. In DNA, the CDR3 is TGTGCCAGCAGCACAGCGGGGTCACTCTACAATGAGCAGTTCTTC. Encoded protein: CASSTAGSLYNEQFF.

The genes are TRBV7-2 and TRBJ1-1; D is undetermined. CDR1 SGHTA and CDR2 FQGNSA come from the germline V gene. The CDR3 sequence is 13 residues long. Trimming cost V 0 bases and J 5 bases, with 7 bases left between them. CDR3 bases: TGTGCCAGCAGCTTAGCCCAAGGGACTGAAGCTTTCTTT. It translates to CASSLAQGTEAFF.

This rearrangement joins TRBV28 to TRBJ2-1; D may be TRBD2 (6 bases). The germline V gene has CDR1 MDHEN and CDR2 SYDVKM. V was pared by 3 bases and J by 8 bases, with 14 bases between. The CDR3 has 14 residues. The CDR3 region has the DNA TGTGCCAGCAGTTTGACCGGGAGTAGGGATGAGCAGTTCTTC. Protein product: CASSLTGSRDEQFF.

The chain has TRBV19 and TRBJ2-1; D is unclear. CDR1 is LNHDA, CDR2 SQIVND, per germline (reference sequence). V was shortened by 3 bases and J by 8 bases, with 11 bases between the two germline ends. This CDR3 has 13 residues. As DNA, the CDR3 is TGTGCCAGTAGTATTGGGCCATGGGATGAGCAGTTCTTC. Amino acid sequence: CASSIGPWDEQFF.

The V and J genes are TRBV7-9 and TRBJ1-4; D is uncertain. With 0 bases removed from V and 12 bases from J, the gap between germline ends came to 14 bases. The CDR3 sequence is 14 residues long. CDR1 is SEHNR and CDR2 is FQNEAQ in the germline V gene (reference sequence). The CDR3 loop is CASSLAGLFGELFF. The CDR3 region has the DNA TGTGCCAGCAGCTTAGCGGGCCTGTTTGGGGAACTGTTTTTT.

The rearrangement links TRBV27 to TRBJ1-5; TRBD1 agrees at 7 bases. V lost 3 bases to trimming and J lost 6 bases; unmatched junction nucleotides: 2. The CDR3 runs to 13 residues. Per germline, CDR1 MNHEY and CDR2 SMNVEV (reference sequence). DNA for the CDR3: TGTGCCAGCAGTTTTGACAGGGCTCAGCCCCAGCATTTT. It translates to CASSFDRAQPQHF.

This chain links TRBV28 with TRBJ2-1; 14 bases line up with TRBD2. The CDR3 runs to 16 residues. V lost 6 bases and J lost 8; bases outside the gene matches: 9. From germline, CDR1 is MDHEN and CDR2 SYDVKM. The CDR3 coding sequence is TGTGCCAGCAGAGGTGGACTAGCGGGAGGAGGTTATGAGCAGTTCTTC. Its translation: CASRGGLAGGGYEQFF.